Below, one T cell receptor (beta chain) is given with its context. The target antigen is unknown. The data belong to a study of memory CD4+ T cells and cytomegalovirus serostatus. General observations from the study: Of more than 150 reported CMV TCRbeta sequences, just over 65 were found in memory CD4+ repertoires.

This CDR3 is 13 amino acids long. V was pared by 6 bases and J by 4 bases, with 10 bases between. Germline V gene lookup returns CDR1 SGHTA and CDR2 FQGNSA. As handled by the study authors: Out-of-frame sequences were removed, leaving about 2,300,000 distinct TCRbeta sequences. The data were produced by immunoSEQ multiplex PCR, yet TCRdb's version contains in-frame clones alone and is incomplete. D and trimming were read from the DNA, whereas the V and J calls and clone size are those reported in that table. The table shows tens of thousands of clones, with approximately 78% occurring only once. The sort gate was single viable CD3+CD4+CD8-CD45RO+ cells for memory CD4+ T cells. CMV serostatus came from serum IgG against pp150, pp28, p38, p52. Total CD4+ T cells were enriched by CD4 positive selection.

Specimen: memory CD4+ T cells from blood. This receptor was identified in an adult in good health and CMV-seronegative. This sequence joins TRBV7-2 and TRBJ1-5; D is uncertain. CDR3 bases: TGTGCCAGCAGTCCCAACATTAATCAGCCCCAGCATTTT. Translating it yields CASSPNINQPQHF.